The 29 T cell receptor beta chains in this list originate from one sample, sequenced in a study of spatial heterogeneity in lung cancer. Time point meaning: sample taken at primary tumor resection. These receptors' antigens are unknown. Study-level points and caveats: Expanded alpha and beta TCR counts within tumors tracked tumor mutation counts.

TCRdb independently ran MiXCR on the 5' RACE reads; one entry per CDR3 protein. The sample yields some 10,000 distinct CDR3 sequences, approximately 4.7% seen once. The specimen comprised lung tumor tissue, sampled at surgery. These receptors came from a male donor with early-stage non-small cell lung cancer.

This clonotype was counted at least ten times. This beta chain slipped into a library made for alpha chains as a stray read, so its size is not meaningful. This chain uses TRBV7-9 with TRBJ1-3; D unresolved. Germline assignment: CDR1 SEHNR and CDR2 FQNEAQ (reference sequence). The CDR3 runs 16 residues. With 7 bases removed from V and 1 base from J, the gap between germline ends came to 17 bases. For the CDR3, the DNA is TGTGCCAGCAACCTCTACATCGTTGGGTCTGGAAACACCATATATTTT. Its protein is CASNLYIVGSGNTIYF.

Comments on this clonotype: Since the library was made to target alpha chains, this beta chain is a stray read and its abundance is not meaningful. This sequence joins TRBV6-2 or TRBV6-3 and TRBJ2-2; D gene uncertain. Germline V gives CDR1 MNHEY, CDR2 SVGEGT. This CDR3 is built from 10 residues. The V end lost 6 bases, the J end lost 7 bases, and 3 bases lay between the germline ends. CDR3 sequence (DNA): TGTGCCAGCAGAGACGGGGAGCTGTTTTTT. It encodes CASRDGELFF.

At least ten counts were recorded for this clonotype. A library made for alpha chains picked up this beta chain off target, so its size means little. This sequence joins TRBV6-5 and TRBJ1-5, with 8 bases lining up with TRBD1. The CDR3 is 14 residues long. V lost 6 bases and J lost 2; bases outside the gene matches: 3. CDR1 and CDR2 from the germline V gene are MNHEY and SVGAGI. CDR3 loop: CASRPGGRNQPQHF. CDR3 DNA: TGTGCCAGCAGGCCAGGGGGCCGCAATCAGCCCCAGCATTTT.

This clonotype was observed many times. Being off target in a library aimed at alpha chains, this beta chain has a size of little meaning. This chain connects TRBV15 to TRBJ2-7; 7 bases agree with TRBD1. V gave up 1 base and J gave up 3 bases; unmatched junction bases: 6. CDR1 LNHNV and CDR2 YYDKDF come from the germline V gene (reference sequence). The CDR3 runs to 15 residues. DNA of the CDR3: TGTGCCACCAGCAGAGGGGGGACAGCTTTCTACGAGCAGTACTTC. This codes for CATSRGGTAFYEQYF.

Relative to its sample, this clonotype is medium-sized. Since it is a stray read in a library aimed at alpha chains, this beta chain has a size that is not meaningful. This chain uses TRBV28 with TRBJ1-6, with 10 bases that match TRBD1. The CDR3 sequence is 15 residues long. V lost 3 bases to trimming and J lost 9 bases; unmatched junction nucleotides: 5. Germline assignment: CDR1 MDHEN and CDR2 SYDVKM. The CDR3 spells CASSLGQGYRSPLHF. Here the CDR3 DNA reads TGTGCCAGCAGTTTGGGACAGGGGTATCGTTCACCCCTCCACTTT.

This clonotype showed up many times. This beta chain was picked up by a library intended for alpha chains and is off target, so its count carries little meaning. The chain joins TRBV3-1 to TRBJ2-6; no firm D call. Germline V gene lookup returns CDR1 LGHDT and CDR2 YNNKEL (reference sequence). The germline V and J ends were trimmed by 2 bases and 2 bases, with 10 bases remaining between them. The CDR3 is made up of 16 amino acids. The CDR3 reads CASSQRLVTGANVLTF. CDR3 DNA: TGTGCCAGCAGCCAAAGATTGGTGACTGGGGCCAACGTCCTGACTTTC. The complete variable domain, with remaining parts taken from reference TRBV3-1 and TRBJ2-6, reads DTAVSQTPKYLVTQMGNDKSIKCEQNLGHDTMYWYKQDSKKFLKIMFSYNNKELIINETVPNRFSPKSPDKAHLNLHINSLELGDSAVYFCASSQRLVTGANVLTFGAGSRLTVL.

By share of the sample, this clonotype is medium-sized (0.01 to 0.1%). As an off-target read in a library built for alpha chains, this beta chain has a frequency of little significance. The V and J genes are TRBV10-1 and TRBJ1-5; possibly TRBD1 for D (5 bases). The ends were cut back, 10 bases at V and 2 bases at J, with 12 bases in the middle. The CDR3 is made up of 13 amino acids. The germline V gene encodes CDR1 WNHNN and CDR2 SYGVQD (reference sequence). CDR3 DNA: TGCGCCAAAGGGGAACTTGGCAATCAGCCCCAGCATTTT. Translation: CAKGELGNQPQHF.

With regard to this clonotype: The library was built for alpha chains, so this beta chain is an off-target read and its size means little. In DNA form, the CDR3 reads TGTGCCAGTTTCCCAGGGGGCGCTGGCACCGGGGAGCTGTTTTTT. This codes for CASFPGGAGTGELFF. V is TRBV19 and J is TRBJ2-2; 8 bases line up with TRBD1. Trimming at V came to 8 bases and at J to 4 bases, leaving 9 bases not matched to a gene. This CDR3 comprises 15 residues. Germline V gives CDR1 LNHDA, CDR2 SQIVND (reference sequence).

This clonotype was counted ten times or more. A library prepared for alpha chains yielded this beta chain as an off-target read; its size is of little meaning. DNA of the CDR3: TGCAGTGCTAGGCAGAACACCGGGGAGCTGTTTTTT. Protein product: CSARQNTGELFF. This chain links TRBV20-1 with TRBJ2-2, with D unclear. Trimming removed 3 bases at V and 1 base at J, with 3 bases between. The V gene's germline CDR1 is DFQATT and CDR2 SNEGSKA (reference sequence). CDR3 length: 12 residues.

At least ten counts were recorded for this clonotype. Since the library was made to target alpha chains, this beta chain is a stray read and its abundance is not meaningful. This rearrangement joins TRBV5-6 to TRBJ2-4; the D gene is possibly TRBD1 (6 bases). Trimming pared 1 base from V and 4 bases from J, leaving 12 bases between. From germline, CDR1 is SGHDT and CDR2 YYEEEE. The CDR3 loop spans 15 amino acids. The CDR3 sequence is CASSLRPGDKNIQYF. The CDR3 DNA is TGTGCCAGCAGCTTGAGGCCAGGGGATAAAAACATTCAGTACTTC.

This clonotype has a count of ten or more. This beta chain came through as a stray read in a library set up for alpha chains, and its size says little. The rearrangement uses TRBV5-1 and TRBJ1-1; D is unresolved. The CDR3 sequence is 14 residues long. Trimming took 5 bases from V and 2 from J, leaving 13 bases between them. Germline lookup yields CDR1 SGHRS and CDR2 YFSETQ. The CDR3 DNA is TGCGCCAGCAGGGCTACTCCGAGCAACACTGAAGCTTTCTTT. Protein sequence: CASRATPSNTEAFF.

In this sample, this clonotype turned up many times. Since it is a stray read in a library aimed at alpha chains, this beta chain has a size that is not meaningful. The chain employs TRBV11-2 and TRBJ2-3; D is perhaps TRBD1 (5 bases). The CDR3 spans 16 residues. Germline V gene data show CDR1 as SGHAT and CDR2 as FQNNGV. The V gene lost 2 bases and the J gene lost 3 bases, with 15 bases spanning the gap. In DNA form, the CDR3 reads TGTGCCAGCAGCTTAACCCCCAGGGCCGGAACAGATACGCAGTATTTT. Protein sequence: CASSLTPRAGTDTQYF.

This clonotype was observed many times. This beta chain came through as a stray read in a library set up for alpha chains, and its size says little. The chain uses TRBV27 and TRBJ2-3; D may be TRBD2 (5 bases). Per the germline V gene, CDR1 is MNHEY and CDR2 is SMNVEV (reference sequence). This CDR3 has 16 amino acids. The V end was cut by 4 bases, the J end by 4 bases, with 18 bases between. The CDR3 bases are TGTGCCAGCAGTTCGAACCTAGGAGGTAGCGCAGATACGCAGTATTTT. It yields the protein CASSSNLGGSADTQYF.

There are many counts of this clonotype. Because the library targeted alpha chains, this beta chain is an off-target read whose size means little. J is TRBJ2-1 and V is TRBV7-2; 10 bases align to TRBD1. The CDR3 length is 16 residues. The germline V gene has CDR1 SGHTA and CDR2 FQGNSA. V lost 5 bases, J lost 1 base, and 5 bases stayed unmatched. The CDR3 region is CASSLRDRGSYNEQFF. CDR3 coding DNA: TGTGCCAGCAGCCTACGGGACAGGGGTTCCTACAATGAGCAGTTCTTC.

This clonotype appeared many times. This beta chain lies outside the target of a library built for alpha chains; its clone size means little. The chain is built from TRBV6-1 and TRBJ2-1; weak D call: TRBD1 (7 bases). Germline V gene lookup returns CDR1 MNHNS and CDR2 SASEGT. Deletions cut 6 bases from V and 4 bases from J, with 10 bases between. This CDR3 comprises 13 residues. The CDR3 sequence: CASRQGTYNEQFF. The CDR3 nucleotides read TGTGCCAGCAGACAGGGGACTTACAATGAGCAGTTCTTC.

The sample holds a few counts of this clonotype. This beta chain is an off-target read within a library intended for alpha chains, so its frequency means little. The CDR3: CASSSWQGGNTEAFF. The CDR3 DNA reads as TGTGCCAGCAGTTCGTGGCAGGGCGGAAACACTGAAGCTTTCTTT. The rearrangement joins TRBV6-2 or TRBV6-3 to TRBJ1-1; tentative D call: TRBD1 (5 bases). CDR1 and CDR2 (germline): MNHEY, SVGEGT. There are 15 residues in the CDR3. The ends were cut back, 4 bases at V and 2 bases at J, with 14 bases in the middle.

This clonotype was recorded at least ten times. Little can be read into the size of this beta chain, an off-target read in a library designed for alpha chains. The chain has TRBV3-1 and TRBJ1-2; no clear D. Trimming pared 0 bases from V and 9 bases from J, leaving 14 bases between. There are 14 residues in the CDR3. Germline V lookup: CDR1 LGHDT, CDR2 YNNKEL (reference sequence). The CDR3 is CASSQEGSSTRYTF. Written as DNA, the CDR3 is TGTGCCAGCAGCCAAGAAGGGAGTTCCACTCGCTACACCTTC.

This clonotype was counted many times. Since the library was made to target alpha chains, this beta chain is a stray read and its abundance is not meaningful. The chain combines TRBV20-1 with TRBJ2-3; D is undetermined. V was shortened by 1 base and J by 1 base, with 9 bases between the two germline ends. The CDR3 covers 14 residues. Germline values: CDR1 DFQATT, CDR2 SNEGSKA (reference sequence). The CDR3 loop is CSARGDAGTDTQYF. In DNA form, the CDR3 reads TGCAGTGCTAGAGGGGATGCAGGCACAGATACGCAGTATTTT.

For this clonotype: This beta chain appears as a stray read in a library generated for alpha chains; its size is not informative. This chain uses TRBV20-1 with TRBJ1-5, with a weak D call TRBD1 (5 bases). The CDR3 contains 15 residues. The ends were cut back, 3 bases at V and 1 base at J, with 13 bases in the middle. CDR1 DFQATT and CDR2 SNEGSKA come from the germline V gene (reference sequence). The CDR3 loop is CSASPQAMSNQPQHF. DNA for the CDR3: TGCAGTGCTAGCCCACAGGCCATGAGCAATCAGCCCCAGCATTTT.

This clonotype counts as medium-sized. Being off target in a library aimed at alpha chains, this beta chain has a size of little meaning. This chain joins TRBV29-1 and TRBJ2-2; 11 positions match TRBD1. This CDR3 has 13 residues. Trimming took 7 bases from V and 4 from J; bases not matched to a gene: 2. Germline assignment: CDR1 SQVTM and CDR2 ANQGSEA. CDR3 sequence (DNA): TGCAGCGGTGGACAGGGGGCCACCGGGGAGCTGTTTTTT. This gives the protein CSGGQGATGELFF.

This clonotype was seen repeatedly, ten times or more. This beta chain lies outside the target of a library built for alpha chains; its clone size means little. This rearrangement joins TRBV28 to TRBJ2-7, with unresolved D. V was cut by 5 bases and J by 3 bases, with 8 bases left in between. CDR3 length equals 12 residues. Germline lookup yields CDR1 MDHEN and CDR2 SYDVKM. This CDR3 is CASSQTYYEQYF. The CDR3 nucleotides read TGTGCCAGCAGTCAGACTTACTACGAGCAGTACTTC.

This clonotype has a count of ten or more. This beta chain is a stray read from a library made for alpha chains; its abundance is not meaningful. The V and J genes are TRBV6-5 and TRBJ1-4; D possibly corresponds to TRBD1 (6 bases). Germline lookup yields CDR1 MNHEY and CDR2 SVGAGI. V dropped 4 bases and J dropped 0 bases, with 6 bases sitting between them. CDR3 length equals 14 residues. The DNA of the CDR3 is TGTGCCAGCAGTTCAGGGGCAACTAATGAAAAACTGTTTTTT. It translates to CASSSGATNEKLFF.

This clonotype occurred a few times. This beta chain represents an off-target read in a library built for alpha chains; its size is of limited meaning. The V call is TRBV20-1, the J call TRBJ2-2; TRBD1 or TRBD2 may be the D gene (5 bases each). The CDR3 loop spans 11 amino acids. The germline V and J ends were trimmed by 6 bases and 10 bases, with 12 bases remaining between them. Germline V lookup: CDR1 DFQATT, CDR2 SNEGSKA (reference sequence). The CDR3 spells CSAYGDEELFF. The DNA of the CDR3 is TGCAGTGCGTACGGGGACGAGGAGCTGTTTTTT.

This clonotype was observed at least ten times. This beta chain turned up in a library designed for alpha chains; as an off-target read, its abundance says little. The J gene is TRBJ1-1, the V gene TRBV6-5; D unresolved. V lost 2 bases and J 3 bases, leaving 10 bases between the germline ends. Germline CDR1 is MNHEY and CDR2 is SVGAGI. The CDR3 runs 14 residues. The CDR3 loop reads CASSYKGPYTEAFF. The DNA of the CDR3 is TGTGCCAGCAGTTACAAGGGTCCGTACACTGAAGCTTTCTTT.

This clonotype was seen ten or more times. Within a library made for alpha chains, this beta chain is off target, and its count is uninformative. V and J are TRBV20-1 and TRBJ1-5; 7 nucleotides match TRBD1. CDR3 length equals 15 residues. The V segment lost 5 bases and the J segment 5 bases; nucleotides outside the gene matches: 12. Germline CDR1 and CDR2: DFQATT and SNEGSKA (reference sequence). CDR3 DNA: TGCAGTGCTCTCCCGCAGGGGGGGGCAGATCAGCCCCAGCATTTT. Its translation: CSALPQGGADQPQHF.

Many counts were recorded for this clonotype. This beta chain appears as a stray read in a library generated for alpha chains; its size is not informative. The gene calls are TRBV6-2 or TRBV6-3 and TRBJ1-2, with 8 bases aligning to TRBD1. V lost 2 bases, J lost 2 bases, and 10 bases stayed unmatched. The CDR3 has 17 amino acids. CDR1 and CDR2 (germline): MNHEY, SVGEGT. DNA of the CDR3: TGTGCCAGCAGTTACGACAGGGGAGGACCGGGAAACTATGGCTACACCTTC. Its translation is CASSYDRGGPGNYGYTF.

As for this clonotype: This beta chain came through as a stray read in a library set up for alpha chains, and its size says little. The chain employs TRBV5-5 and TRBJ1-5; D is unclear. Per the germline V gene, CDR1 is SGHKS and CDR2 is YYEKEE (reference sequence). The CDR3 covers 13 residues. V was cut by 4 bases and J by 7 bases, with 12 bases left in between. The CDR3 region is CASSPQAQQPQHF. The CDR3 region has the DNA TGTGCCAGCAGCCCGCAGGCCCAACAGCCCCAGCATTTT.

This clonotype is labeled as medium-sized (0.01 to 0.1%). A library made for alpha chains picked up this beta chain off target, so its size means little. This CDR3 reads CASSPQGESQPQHF. In nucleotides, the CDR3 is TGTGCCAGCAGCCCCCAGGGGGAATCCCAGCCCCAGCATTTT. V usage is TRBV6-6 and J usage is TRBJ1-5; 7 bases agree with TRBD1. The J segment lost 7 bases and the V segment lost 6 bases, leaving 9 bases of the junction unmatched. Germline-derived CDR1 and CDR2 are MNHNY and SVGAGI (reference sequence). The length of the CDR3 is 14 residues.

This clonotype was seen at least ten times. The library was designed around alpha chains, so this beta chain is a stray read whose abundance carries little weight. The chain employs TRBV29-1 and TRBJ2-7; maybe TRBD1 (7 bases). The CDR3 contains 13 residues. With 4 bases removed from V and 0 bases from J, the gap between germline ends came to 10 bases. Germline values: CDR1 SQVTM, CDR2 ANQGSEA. In DNA, the CDR3 is TGCAGCGTTGCTCAGGGGGGCTCCTACGAGCAGTACTTC. Its translation: CSVAQGGSYEQYF.